These 8 T cell receptor beta chains were all obtained from the same sample, sequenced in a study of blood T cells in healthy people across ages. With a J-beta primer mix and a sample-barcoded 5' primer, a second PCR ran about 6 to 11 cycles. TCRdb passed the 5' RACE reads through MiXCR, listing each CDR3 protein once. The table shows approximately 1,700,000 distinct CDR3 sequences, with about 39% occurring only once. The sequencing sample was made of blood. The receptors were gathered from a human donor in good health.

This chain joins TRBV20-1 and TRBJ2-5; 12 nucleotides line up with TRBD2. This CDR3 has 17 residues. Germline-derived CDR1 and CDR2 are DFQATT and SNEGSKA (reference sequence). Trimming took 0 bases from V and 5 from J; bases not matched to a gene: 10. CDR3 amino acids: CSARDVLAGGRRETQYF. The CDR3 DNA reads TGCAGTGCTAGAGATGTCCTAGCGGGGGGGCGGAGGGAGACCCAGTACTTC.

The gene calls are TRBV7-2 and TRBJ1-2; 9 bases are shared with TRBD1. The CDR3 length is 16 residues. V dropped 0 bases and J dropped 7; count of bases not matched to a gene: 9. Germline V gene lookup returns CDR1 SGHTA and CDR2 FQGNSA. The CDR3 loop is CASSLARQGDEGGYTF. In nucleotides, the CDR3 is TGTGCCAGCAGCTTAGCTAGACAGGGGGATGAAGGTGGCTACACCTTC.

This clonotype showed up just a few times. V is TRBV7-8 and J is TRBJ2-7, with TRBD2 matching over 8 bases. The germline CDR1 and CDR2 sequences are SGHVS and FQNEAQ. The length of the CDR3 is 15 residues. The ends lost 6 bases at V and 2 bases at J; junction bases unmatched: 9. CDR3 nucleotides: TGTGCCAGCAGTCCTGCAACTAGCGGTGCCTACGAGCAGTACTTC. It codes for CASSPATSGAYEQYF.

A few counts support this clonotype. The V call is TRBV7-3, the J call TRBJ1-6, with D uncertain. V was pared by 2 bases and J by 7 bases, with 21 bases between. The CDR3 is 18 amino acids. Germline V gene data show CDR1 as SGHTA and CDR2 as FQGTGA. This CDR3 reads CASSLYPRDAEDNSPLHF. The CDR3 DNA sequence: TGTGCCAGCAGCTTATATCCTCGGGATGCAGAAGACAATTCACCCCTCCACTTT.

The chain joins TRBV2 to TRBJ1-5; 8 bases align to TRBD1. Per the germline V gene, CDR1 is SNHLY and CDR2 is FYNNEI. The junction had 8 bases not matched to a gene; V was cut back by 5 bases and J by 8 bases. This CDR3 contains 14 residues. The CDR3 nucleotides read TGTGCCAGCAGTACAGACAGGGGCGCAAAGCCCCAGCATTTT. It specifies CASSTDRGAKPQHF.

V usage is TRBV2 and J usage is TRBJ2-4; no clear D gene. The end of the DNA aligns better with TRBJ2-7, so the J call may be wrong. The CDR3 has 12 amino acids. Germline V gives CDR1 SNHLY, CDR2 FYNNEI. CDR3 amino acids: CASSERSAEQYF. The DNA of the CDR3 is TGTGCCAGCAGTGAAAGGTCCGCCGAGCAGTACTTC.

This clonotype has more than one count but fewer than ten. This rearrangement joins TRBV3-1 to TRBJ2-4; no reliable D call. This CDR3 spans 15 amino acids. Trimming removed 1 base at V and 1 base at J, with 8 bases between. Germline V CDR1 and CDR2: LGHDT, YNNKEL (reference sequence). For the CDR3, the DNA is TGTGCCAGCAGCCAAGTTAACAGTGCCAAAAACATTCAGTACTTC. This codes for CASSQVNSAKNIQYF.

The chain joins TRBV12-3 or TRBV12-4 to TRBJ2-7; 9 bases fit TRBD1. J lost 0 bases, V lost 5 bases, and 5 bases had no gene match. The CDR3 is 15 residues long. As DNA, the CDR3 is TGTGCCAGCAGTGCAGGACAGGGGTACTCCTACGAGCAGTACTTC. Its protein is CASSAGQGYSYEQYF.